The clone carrying this T cell receptor (beta chain) was counted a single time. Assay: immunoSEQ multiplex PCR; the TCRdb copy retains only in-frame clones and omits some. Of roughly 150,000 clones in the sample, 65% to 85% were seen once. Deletions cut 3 bases from V and 7 bases from J, with 10 bases between. Germline V CDR1 and CDR2: DFQATT, SNEGSKA (reference sequence). The CDR3 runs to 12 residues. This entry is derived from a study of blood T cell repertoires in COVID-19. This receptor was taken from a woman aged 70 to 79 who had recovered from COVID-19. The chain uses TRBV20-1 and TRBJ1-3, with D perhaps matching TRBD1 (5 bases). The sequencing input was peripheral blood. The chain's CDR3 is CSASGRGNTIYF. CDR3 bases: TGCAGTGCTAGTGGGCGGGGCAACACCATATATTTT.